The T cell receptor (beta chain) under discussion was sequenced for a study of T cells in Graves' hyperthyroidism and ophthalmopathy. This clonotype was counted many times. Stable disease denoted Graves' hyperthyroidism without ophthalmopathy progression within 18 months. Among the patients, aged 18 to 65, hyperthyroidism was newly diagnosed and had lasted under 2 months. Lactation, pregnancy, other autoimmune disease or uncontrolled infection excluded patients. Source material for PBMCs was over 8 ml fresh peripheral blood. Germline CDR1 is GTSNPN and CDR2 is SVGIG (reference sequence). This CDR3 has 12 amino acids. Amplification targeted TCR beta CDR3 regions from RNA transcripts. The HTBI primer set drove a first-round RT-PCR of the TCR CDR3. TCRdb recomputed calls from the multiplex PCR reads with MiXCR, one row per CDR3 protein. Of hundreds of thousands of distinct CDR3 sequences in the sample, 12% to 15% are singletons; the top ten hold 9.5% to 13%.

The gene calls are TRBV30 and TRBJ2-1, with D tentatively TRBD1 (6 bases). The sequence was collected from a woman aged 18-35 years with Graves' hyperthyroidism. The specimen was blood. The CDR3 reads CSLYRDYNEQFF. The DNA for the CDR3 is TGTTCTCTGTACAGGGACTACAATGAGCAGTTCTTC.